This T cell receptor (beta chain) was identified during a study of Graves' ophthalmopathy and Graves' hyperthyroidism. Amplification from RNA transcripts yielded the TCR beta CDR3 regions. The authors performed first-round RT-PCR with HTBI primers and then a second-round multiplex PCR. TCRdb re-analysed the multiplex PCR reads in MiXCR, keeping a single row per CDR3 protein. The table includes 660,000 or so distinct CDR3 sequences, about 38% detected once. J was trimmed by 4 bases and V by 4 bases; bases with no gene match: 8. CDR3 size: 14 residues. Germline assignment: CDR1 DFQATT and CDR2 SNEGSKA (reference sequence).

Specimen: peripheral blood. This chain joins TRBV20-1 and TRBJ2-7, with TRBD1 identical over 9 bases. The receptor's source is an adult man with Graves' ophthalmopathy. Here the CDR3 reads CSANPGTGIYEQYF. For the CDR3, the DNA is TGCAGTGCTAATCCCGGGACAGGGATTTACGAGCAGTACTTC.